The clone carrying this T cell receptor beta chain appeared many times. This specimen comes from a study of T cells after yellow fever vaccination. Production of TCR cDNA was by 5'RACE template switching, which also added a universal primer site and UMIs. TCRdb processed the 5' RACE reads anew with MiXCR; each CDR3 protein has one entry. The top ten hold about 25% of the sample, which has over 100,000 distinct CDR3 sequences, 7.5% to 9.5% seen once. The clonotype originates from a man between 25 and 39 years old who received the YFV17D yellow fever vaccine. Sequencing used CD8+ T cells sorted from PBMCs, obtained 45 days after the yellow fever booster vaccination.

CDR3 DNA: TGTGCCACCAGCCTAGGTGGCGGTCGGAACAATGAGCAGTTCTTC. Translated, it gives CATSLGGGRNNEQFF. This sequence joins TRBV12-3 or TRBV12-4 and TRBJ2-1; D ambiguous. The CDR3 extends over 15 amino acids. Trimming cost V 10 bases and J 5 bases, with 21 bases left between them.